These 19 T cell receptor beta chains share one sample of origin, sequenced in a study of T cell changes during pregnancy in multiple sclerosis. Profiling relied on immunoSEQ multiplex PCR, and the TCRdb table lists in-frame clones only, not all of them. The sample holds about 67,000 clones, roughly 92% seen once. The specimen comprised peripheral blood, sampled in the second trimester of pregnancy. The receptors come from a female donor with multiple sclerosis, enrolled in a pregnancy study.

The V and J genes are TRBV30 and TRBJ1-6; TRBD1 matches at 8 bases. This CDR3 is built from 15 residues. Germline V gives CDR1 GTSNPN, CDR2 SVGIG (reference sequence). After removal of 1 base from V and 6 bases from J, the junction contained 5 bases not matched to a gene. The CDR3 is CAWSAGQGVNSPLHF. The CDR3 bases are TGTGCCTGGAGTGCCGGACAGGGAGTTAATTCACCCCTCCACTTT.

CDR3 nucleotide sequence: TGTGCCAGCAGTTTATGGGGGGACGGGGAGCTGTTTTTT. As protein: CASSLWGDGELFF. This chain uses TRBV27 with TRBJ2-2; possible D gene TRBD2, 6 bases. The CDR3 is 13 residues long. V lost 1 base and J 7 bases, leaving 7 bases between the germline ends. The V gene's germline CDR1 is MNHEY and CDR2 SMNVEV (reference sequence).

Note on this clone: Other DNA sequences in this specimen translate into the identical CDR3. J is TRBJ2-7 and V is TRBV7-9; D call uncertain. The CDR3 is 12 residues long. Per germline, CDR1 SEHNR and CDR2 FQNEAQ (reference sequence). V lost 4 bases to trimming and J lost 0 bases, with 4 bases between them. The CDR3 DNA reads TGTGCCAGCAGCTCCCTCTCCTACGAGCAGTACTTC. Amino acids: CASSSLSYEQYF.

This chain uses TRBV7-9 with TRBJ2-1; 10 nucleotides match TRBD1. Germline loops: CDR1 SEHNR, CDR2 FQNEAQ (reference sequence). The junction had 7 bases not matched to a gene; V was cut back by 1 base and J by 10 bases. CDR3 length: 15 residues. As DNA, the CDR3 is TGTGCCAGCAGCTTAGGGGGGACAGGGGAATGGGAGCAGTTCTTC. Its translation is CASSLGGTGEWEQFF.

This chain uses TRBV5-8 with TRBJ1-4; D possibly corresponds to TRBD1 (5 bases). V lost 3 bases to trimming and J lost 5 bases, with 11 bases between them. This CDR3 spans 14 amino acids. Germline loops: CDR1 SGHTS, CDR2 YDEGEE. CDR3 nucleotides: TGTGCCAGCAGCTCGGGGGTGTGGAATGAAAAACTGTTTTTT. It yields the protein CASSSGVWNEKLFF.

The V and J genes are TRBV7-2 and TRBJ2-1; 13 nucleotides match TRBD2. The CDR3 extends over 15 amino acids. The J segment lost 8 bases and the V segment lost 4 bases, leaving 5 bases of the junction unmatched. Germline V gene lookup returns CDR1 SGHTA and CDR2 FQGNSA. The CDR3 region is CASSSSGLAGYEQFF. The CDR3 DNA reads TGTGCCAGCAGCTCCTCGGGACTAGCGGGATATGAGCAGTTCTTC.

J is TRBJ1-2 and V is TRBV7-8, with TRBD1 identical over 10 bases. There are 16 residues in the CDR3. Germline loops: CDR1 SGHVS, CDR2 FQNEAQ. V was pared by 5 bases and J by 5 bases, with 11 bases of the junction left unmatched. The CDR3 sequence is CASSVDRGPLIYGYTF. CDR3 coding DNA: TGTGCCAGCAGCGTAGACAGGGGGCCACTCATATATGGCTACACCTTC.

This sequence joins TRBV2 and TRBJ1-5; D unresolved. Germline V CDR1 and CDR2: SNHLY, FYNNEI. V was trimmed by 2 bases and J by 3 bases, leaving 8 bases between them. CDR3 length: 14 residues. This chain's CDR3 is CASSETGFNQPQHF. For the CDR3, the DNA is TGTGCCAGCAGTGAAACGGGGTTCAATCAGCCCCAGCATTTT.

The chain recombines TRBV30 with TRBJ1-2; D ambiguous. V was trimmed by 4 bases and J by 4 bases, leaving 16 bases between them. There are 14 residues in the CDR3. CDR1 is GTSNPN, CDR2 SVGIG, per germline (reference sequence). CDR3 coding DNA: TGTGCCTGGATGCGATTCCGTCGGGGCTATGGCTACACCTTC. This gives the protein CAWMRFRRGYGYTF.

The V gene is TRBV9, the J gene TRBJ2-7; D ambiguous. Germline V gene sequence: CDR1 SGDLS, CDR2 YYNGEE. V was trimmed by 0 bases and J by 4 bases, leaving 11 bases between them. This CDR3 contains 14 residues. CDR3 in amino acids: CASSVDTNRYEQYF. The CDR3 coding sequence is TGTGCCAGCAGCGTAGATACCAACCGGTACGAGCAGTACTTC.

The chain joins TRBV19 to TRBJ2-5; TRBD2 might be the D (5 bases). The germline CDR1 and CDR2 sequences are LNHDA and SQIVND (reference sequence). The ends were cut back, 5 bases at V and 7 bases at J, with 8 bases in the middle. This CDR3 region has 11 residues. CDR3 protein: CASSQSGTQYF. In nucleotides, the CDR3 is TGTGCCAGTAGTCAAAGCGGGACCCAGTACTTC.

This chain connects TRBV12-5 to TRBJ2-1; 8 bases are shared with TRBD2. The germline gives CDR1 LGHNT, CDR2 FRNRAP. J was trimmed by 7 bases and V by 0 bases; bases with no gene match: 14. This CDR3 is built from 18 residues. The CDR3: CASGLVRGGGGSGNEQFF. The CDR3 DNA follows: TGTGCTAGTGGTTTGGTACGGGGGGGCGGGGGAAGTGGGAATGAGCAGTTCTTC.

This chain connects TRBV7-9 to TRBJ2-7, with 7 bases that match TRBD2. V dropped 5 bases and J dropped 6; count of bases not matched to a gene: 13. The CDR3 is 15 residues long. Germline CDR1 reads SEHNR; CDR2 reads FQNEAQ (reference sequence). The CDR3 protein is CASSPFGGGPGEQYF. CDR3 sequence (DNA): TGTGCCAGCAGCCCCTTTGGGGGAGGGCCAGGCGAGCAGTACTTC. The whole variable domain, filled in from reference TRBV7-9 and TRBJ2-7, reads DTGVSQNPRHKITKRGQNVTFRCDPISEHNRLYWYRQTLGQGPEFLTYFQNEAQLEKSRLLSDRFSAERPKGSFSTLEIQRTEQGDSAMYLCASSPFGGGPGEQYFGPGTRLTVT.

The chain recombines TRBV5-4 with TRBJ1-1; no clear D gene. Germline CDR1 is SGHNT and CDR2 is YYREEE (reference sequence). V lost 0 bases and J 1 base, leaving 10 bases between the germline ends. This CDR3 has 15 residues. CDR3 bases: TGTGCCAGCAGCTTGGTAGGGAGCCCGAACACTGAAGCTTTCTTT. This translates into CASSLVGSPNTEAFF.

V gene TRBV11-2 combines with J gene TRBJ2-5; TRBD1 agrees at 7 bases. Germline lookup yields CDR1 SGHAT and CDR2 FQNNGV. There are 16 residues in the CDR3. With 5 bases clipped from V and 4 bases from J, the junction kept 13 bases outside the gene matches. The CDR3, as DNA: TGTGCCAGCAGCCGGATCGACAGGGTCGTTGCAGAGACCCAGTACTTC. The encoded protein is CASSRIDRVVAETQYF.

The chain is built from TRBV6-1 and TRBJ2-7; D perhaps matches TRBD2 (5 bases). Germline V gives CDR1 MNHNS, CDR2 SASEGT. Between the trimmed V and J ends, which lost 1 base and 3 bases, there was a span of 10 bases. The CDR3 contains 14 residues. The CDR3 DNA is TGTGCCAGCAGTGAAGGGGCCGGGGACTACGAGCAGTACTTC. It is translated as CASSEGAGDYEQYF.

This chain connects TRBV6-1 to TRBJ2-1; TRBD2 matches at 7 bases. The CDR3 is 13 amino acids. The germline gives CDR1 MNHNS, CDR2 SASEGT. Trimming removed 6 bases from V and 5 bases from J; junction bases left unmatched: 4. The CDR3 nucleotides read TGTGCCAGCAGAAGCGGGGCTCACAATGAGCAGTTCTTC. Translated, it gives CASRSGAHNEQFF.

This clone was recorded only once. The chain carries TRBV27 and TRBJ1-2; tentatively, D is TRBD1 (6 bases). The germline gives CDR1 MNHEY, CDR2 SMNVEV (reference sequence). The CDR3 covers 16 residues. Trimming pared 1 base from V and 3 bases from J, leaving 15 bases between. CDR3 in DNA: TGTGCCAGCAGTTTATTGCAGGGGAAGGGGGACTATGGCTACACCTTC. Translation gives CASSLLQGKGDYGYTF.

The rearrangement joins TRBV10-3 to TRBJ1-3; D is ambiguous. V was shortened by 3 bases and J by 2 bases, with 8 bases between the two germline ends. CDR1 is ENHRY, CDR2 SYGVKD, per germline. The length of the CDR3 is 14 residues. CDR3 amino acids: CAISDPPAGNTIYF. The CDR3 DNA is TGTGCCATCAGTGACCCACCAGCTGGAAACACCATATATTTT.